The 25 T cell receptor beta chains in this list originate from one sample, sequenced in a study of T-cell memory formation after mild COVID-19. TCRdb ran MiXCR on the 5' RACE reads and lists one entry per CDR3 protein. The sample shows 450,000 or so distinct CDR3 sequences, about 20% of them seen only once. The sample was PBMCs or a T cell subset sorted from them (not recorded which). These receptors originate from an adult woman who had mild COVID-19 (a few samples of this study predate the infection). Cell type and time point are not known.

The V gene is TRBV6-5, the J gene TRBJ2-1, with D possibly matching TRBD1 (5 bases). The CDR3 is 14 amino acids. The germline V gene encodes CDR1 MNHEY and CDR2 SVGAGI. The V end lost 6 bases, the J end lost 0 bases, and 9 bases lay between the germline ends. The CDR3 DNA follows: TGTGCCAGCAGACCCGACAGCTCCTACAATGAGCAGTTCTTC. As protein: CASRPDSSYNEQFF.

The J gene is TRBJ2-2, the V gene TRBV5-6, with 10 bases lining up with TRBD2. The CDR3 has 16 amino acids. Trimming removed 1 base from V and 3 bases from J; junction bases left unmatched: 3. The germline V gene has CDR1 SGHDT and CDR2 YYEEEE. The CDR3 reads CASSLRLAGHTGELFF. The DNA for the CDR3 is TGTGCCAGCAGCTTGCGACTAGCGGGCCACACCGGGGAGCTGTTTTTT.

The chain is built from TRBV7-8 and TRBJ1-2, with D perhaps TRBD1 (6 bases). CDR3 size: 13 residues. Trimming left V 0 bases short and J 6 bases short, with 8 bases between. Germline V gene sequence: CDR1 SGHVS, CDR2 FQNEAQ. The DNA for the CDR3 is TGTGCCAGCAGCTTAGCCCGGACAGATGGCTACACCTTC. The encoded protein is CASSLARTDGYTF.

The V gene is TRBV11-2, the J gene TRBJ2-1, with D maybe TRBD1 (6 bases). Per the germline V gene, CDR1 is SGHAT and CDR2 is FQNNGV. Trimming shortened V by 5 bases and J by 8 bases, and 10 bases separated the two germline ends. This CDR3 region has 12 residues. The CDR3 DNA reads TGTGCCAGCAGCGCTCCAGGGGATGAGCAGTTCTTC. Translated, it gives CASSAPGDEQFF.

This clonotype has just a few counts. The chain is built from TRBV5-1 and TRBJ1-1; D uncertain. This CDR3 is built from 12 residues. Germline V gives CDR1 SGHRS, CDR2 YFSETQ. V dropped 4 bases and J dropped 5 bases, with 9 bases sitting between them. CDR3 sequence reads: CASSPGVTEAFF. The CDR3 DNA reads as TGCGCCAGCAGCCCCGGGGTTACTGAAGCTTTCTTT.

This chain connects TRBV30 to TRBJ2-5; D is possibly TRBD2 (6 bases). Trimming took 7 bases from V and 0 from J, leaving 15 bases between them. The CDR3 is made up of 14 amino acids. Germline V gene lookup returns CDR1 GTSNPN and CDR2 SVGIG (reference sequence). The CDR3 loop is CAFRVAAYQETQYF. CDR3 nucleotide sequence: TGTGCCTTCCGGGTAGCGGCGTACCAAGAGACCCAGTACTTC.

This clonotype was detected only a few times. This chain connects TRBV7-9 to TRBJ1-1; D unclear. The length of the CDR3 is 12 residues. The V gene lost 4 bases and the J gene lost 4 bases, with 7 bases spanning the gap. Per the germline V gene, CDR1 is SEHNR and CDR2 is FQNEAQ (reference sequence). For the CDR3, the DNA is TGTGCCAGCAGCTCCGGACCCACTGAAGCTTTCTTT. Protein sequence: CASSSGPTEAFF.

This clonotype was seen more than once but under ten times. The rearrangement joins TRBV29-1 to TRBJ2-3; tentatively, D is TRBD2 (6 bases). Germline CDR1 and CDR2: SQVTM and ANQGSEA. This CDR3 is built from 14 residues. V lost 6 bases, J lost 5 bases, and 18 bases lay in between. CDR3 region: CSVTGVVAVDTQYF. In nucleotides, the CDR3 is TGCAGCGTGACGGGGGTAGTAGCGGTAGATACGCAGTATTTT.

The J gene is TRBJ2-5, the V gene TRBV20-1; tentatively, D is TRBD1 or TRBD2 (6 bases each). CDR3 length: 14 amino acids. Germline loops: CDR1 DFQATT, CDR2 SNEGSKA (reference sequence). Trimming stripped 2 bases from V and 4 bases from J, with 14 bases between. In nucleotides, the CDR3 is TGCAGTGCTAGACCTTTAGGGGGAGGAGAGACCCAGTACTTC. As protein: CSARPLGGGETQYF.

The J gene is TRBJ1-1, the V gene TRBV15; 7 positions match TRBD1. Trimming cost V 5 bases and J 1 base; bases outside gene matches: 7. Germline assignment: CDR1 LNHNV and CDR2 YYDKDF (reference sequence). The CDR3 totals 15 residues. CDR3 sequence reads: CATSSGRGQNTEAFF. In nucleotides, the CDR3 is TGTGCCACCAGCTCCGGAAGGGGGCAGAACACTGAAGCTTTCTTT.

The table lists this clonotype with a few counts. The rearrangement uses TRBV5-1 and TRBJ2-7; D is possibly TRBD2 (6 bases). The CDR3 is 15 amino acids. V lost 3 bases and J 2 bases, leaving 15 bases between the germline ends. Germline V lookup: CDR1 SGHRS, CDR2 YFSETQ. CDR3 bases: TGCGCCAGCAGCTCGCTACCTGGAGGGACCTACGAGCAGTACTTC. Amino acid sequence: CASSSLPGGTYEQYF.

The rearrangement uses TRBV24-1 and TRBJ2-3, with 7 bases that match TRBD1. Germline loops: CDR1 KGHDR, CDR2 SFDVKD. The CDR3 runs to 15 residues. J was trimmed by 5 bases and V by 6 bases; bases with no gene match: 10. CDR3: CATSLRDSLIDTQYF. CDR3 bases: TGTGCCACCAGTCTACGGGACAGCCTTATAGATACGCAGTATTTT.

V gene TRBV28 combines with J gene TRBJ1-5, with a tentative D call TRBD1 (5 bases). Per the germline V gene, CDR1 is MDHEN and CDR2 is SYDVKM. Trimming took 5 bases from V and 2 from J, leaving 10 bases between them. CDR3 length equals 14 residues. The CDR3 is CASSGGGGNQPQHF. The CDR3 DNA reads as TGTGCCAGCAGTGGCGGGGGTGGCAATCAGCCCCAGCATTTT.

V is TRBV2 and J is TRBJ1-2; no clear D gene. The CDR3 is 15 amino acids. Trimming left V 4 bases short and J 1 base short, with 13 bases between. Looked up from germline, CDR1 is SNHLY and CDR2 is FYNNEI. The CDR3 DNA reads TGTGCCAGCAGTGCAACAACACGGCATAACTATGGCTACACCTTC. Translation gives CASSATTRHNYGYTF.

The V and J genes are TRBV19 and TRBJ1-1; TRBD1 might be the D (5 bases). CDR3 length: 16 residues. Germline V lookup: CDR1 LNHDA, CDR2 SQIVND (reference sequence). Between the trimmed V and J ends, which lost 3 bases and 0 bases, there was a span of 14 bases. CDR3 loop: CASSITLGAMNTEAFF. CDR3 coding DNA: TGTGCCAGTAGTATTACGTTAGGGGCGATGAACACTGAAGCTTTCTTT.

The chain employs TRBV5-6 and TRBJ2-5, with 7 bases fitting TRBD2. The germline gives CDR1 SGHDT, CDR2 YYEEEE. The CDR3 sequence is 14 residues long. Trimming at V came to 5 bases and at J to 1 base, leaving 5 bases not matched to a gene. Written as DNA, the CDR3 is TGTGCCAGCAGATCCGGACTAGTCCAAGAGACCCAGTACTTC. Protein: CASRSGLVQETQYF.

The rearrangement joins TRBV6-6 to TRBJ1-1; D perhaps matches TRBD1 (5 bases). CDR1 and CDR2 from the germline V gene are MNHNY and SVGAGI (reference sequence). Trimming took off 0 bases at V and 5 bases at J, with 10 bases between the two ends. This CDR3 is built from 14 residues. Here the CDR3 reads CASSYSGGGTEAFF. The CDR3 DNA sequence: TGTGCCAGCAGTTACTCAGGTGGGGGTACTGAAGCTTTCTTT.

This clonotype was picked up a small number of times. The V call is TRBV7-9, the J call TRBJ1-1; TRBD1 is a possible D gene (5 bases). Germline CDR1 is SEHNR and CDR2 is FQNEAQ (reference sequence). CDR3 length: 13 residues. Trimming took off 8 bases at V and 7 bases at J, with 17 bases between the two ends. DNA for the CDR3: TGTGCCAGCCAACCGGGACGGCAAAATGAAGCTTTCTTT. Translating gives CASQPGRQNEAFF.

This chain links TRBV7-2 with TRBJ2-7; D unclear. Germline CDR1 reads SGHTA; CDR2 reads FQGNSA. Trimming removed 8 bases from V and 0 bases from J, with 11 bases in between. The CDR3 length is 13 residues. CDR3 DNA sequence: TGTGCCAGCGACCTCGGCGTCTCCTACGAGCAGTACTTC. Translating it yields CASDLGVSYEQYF.

This clonotype was picked up a small number of times. The chain employs TRBV5-1 and TRBJ2-3; D is possibly TRBD1 or TRBD2 (6 bases each). Germline V gene lookup returns CDR1 SGHRS and CDR2 YFSETQ. The CDR3 extends over 15 amino acids. V was cut by 1 base and J by 5 bases, with 14 bases left in between. For the CDR3, the DNA is TGCGCCAGCAGCTTGATGGGGGGCCGGGGAGATACGCAGTATTTT. This gives the protein CASSLMGGRGDTQYF.

The rearrangement joins TRBV7-9 to TRBJ2-5; weak D call: TRBD1 (6 bases). The CDR3 is 15 residues long. V was clipped by 1 base and J by 4 bases, with 13 bases between them. Germline V CDR1 and CDR2: SEHNR, FQNEAQ (reference sequence). This CDR3 reads CASSLGAGARETQYF. CDR3 in DNA: TGTGCCAGCAGCTTAGGAGCAGGGGCGCGAGAGACCCAGTACTTC.

This clonotype was detected a few times. The genes are TRBV7-6 and TRBJ2-2; D is possibly TRBD2 (7 bases). Trimming stripped 5 bases from V and 7 bases from J, with 23 bases between. The CDR3 is 17 amino acids. CDR1 and CDR2 (germline): SGHVS, FNYEAQ. CDR3 nucleotides: TGTGCCAGCAGCCCGACAAAAGTGGGGGGGCACAACGGGGAGCTGTTTTTT. Translated: CASSPTKVGGHNGELFF.

V is TRBV3-1 and J is TRBJ2-7, with 7 bases that match TRBD1. The CDR3 runs to 16 residues. Germline V gene data show CDR1 as LGHDT and CDR2 as YNNKEL (reference sequence). After removal of 0 bases from V and 3 bases from J, the junction contained 8 bases not matched to a gene. CDR3 sequence (DNA): TGTGCCAGCAGCCAAGAAGGACAGGAAAAGGGCTACGAGCAGTACTTC. Translated: CASSQEGQEKGYEQYF.

This clonotype was counted between two and nine times. Written as DNA, the CDR3 is TGTGCCAGCAGCCGGGACAGGTCGAACACTGAAGCTTTCTTT. Translated, it gives CASSRDRSNTEAFF. V gene TRBV7-2 combines with J gene TRBJ1-1, with 8 bases matching TRBD1. Trimming at V came to 5 bases and at J to 1 base, leaving 3 bases not matched to a gene. The CDR3 sequence is 14 residues long. The germline V gene has CDR1 SGHTA and CDR2 FQGNSA.

The sample holds a few counts of this clonotype. V usage is TRBV4-3 and J usage is TRBJ2-1, with unresolved D. The CDR3 is 13 residues long. Germline-derived CDR1 and CDR2 are LGHNA and YSLEER. V shed 4 bases and J shed 4 bases, with 8 bases lying between them. CDR3 in DNA: TGCGCCAGCAGCCTGGAACAGTACAATGAGCAGTTCTTC. Translation: CASSLEQYNEQFF.